The sample holds many counts of the clone carrying this T cell receptor beta chain. Its antigen remains unidentified. This sample was included in a study of human T cells and chemical hapten exposure. Across the study: Skin on the upper inner arm, 2 cm by 2 cm in size, was sensitized with 2% DPC.

TCRdb passed the RACE reads through MiXCR, listing each CDR3 protein once. This sample carries about 80,000 distinct CDR3 sequences, about 14% of them seen once, and the ten largest clones take roughly 4.9%. Documented time point: pre-sensitization, week 0. As for treatment: therapeutic diphenylcyclopropenone sensitization with weekly scalp DPC. Germline V gene data show CDR1 as SQVTM and CDR2 as ANQGSEA. The CDR3 runs 13 residues. Between the trimmed V and J ends, which lost 8 bases and 3 bases, there was a span of 13 bases. Study findings and constraints: Controls had significantly fewer large CDR3 similarity clusters than were formed by expanded TCRs.

V usage is TRBV29-1 and J usage is TRBJ2-2; D gene ambiguous. Here the sequenced sample was whole blood, taken in connection with sensitization to the hapten diphenylcyclopropenone (DPC). The TCR comes from a woman aged 50 to 60 with alopecia areata. Some clones in this sample may be carry-over from other donors' samples. This CDR3 reads CSLRTDDTGELFF. CDR3 DNA: TGCAGCCTGAGGACGGACGACACCGGGGAGCTGTTTTTT.